This record concerns one T cell receptor beta chain sequence. The data are from a study of blood T cell repertoires in COVID-19. Across the whole study: Nucleic acid was either cDNA or gDNA, and it came from T cells, B-cell-depleted T cells, or PBMCs.

Sequencing was performed with immunoSEQ multiplex PCR; in TCRdb, only in-frame clones are kept and a portion is missing. Of around 93,000 clones detected, less than 95% appear once; the ten largest clones hold 6.5% to 8.5%. CDR3 size: 13 residues. CDR1 and CDR2 from the germline V gene are SEHNR and FQNEAQ (reference sequence). V dropped 5 bases and J dropped 7 bases, with 15 bases sitting between them. The sequence was collected from a man younger than 30 with COVID-19, enrolled during active disease. Sequenced material: peripheral blood. The V and J genes are TRBV7-9 and TRBJ2-7; D is perhaps TRBD1 (5 bases). The CDR3 reads CASSPQGEWEQYF. As DNA, the CDR3 is TGTGCCAGCAGCCCTCAAGGGGAATGGGAGCAGTACTTC.